Here is one T cell receptor beta chain with its context. Its antigen is currently unknown. The data belong to a study of T-cell memory formation after mild COVID-19. MiXCR, applied by TCRdb to the 5' RACE reads, yields one record per CDR3 protein. The table lists about 140,000 distinct CDR3 sequences, 14% of them singletons, with about 26% in the top ten. Study-wide findings and caveats: A second wave expanding day 15 to 37 was CD4+-biased; contracting clones were balanced.

Germline values: CDR1 SGDLS, CDR2 YYNGEE. This CDR3 spans 15 amino acids. Trimming removed 3 bases from V and 8 bases from J, with 18 bases in between. The rearrangement links TRBV9 to TRBJ2-1, with D unresolved. This TCR derives from an adult woman who had mild COVID-19 (a few samples of this study predate the infection). Cell type and time point are not known. The sequenced material came from PBMCs or a T cell subset sorted from them (not recorded which). The CDR3 nucleotides read TGTGCCAGCAGCGCTACTCTAGTAATCACGGATGAGCAGTTCTTC. This codes for CASSATLVITDEQFF.